Listed here are 9 T cell receptor beta chains from one sample, sequenced in a study of cytomegalovirus exposure and HLA in healthy donors. It was with 60 Vbeta and 13 Jbeta primers that the PCR ran. Profiled with immunoSEQ multiplex PCR; TCRdb holds only in-frame clones, not every one. The sample has tens of thousands of clones; 84% are singletons. Sample: PBMCs. All receptors derive from a woman aged 18-29 years in good health and CMV-seropositive.

This rearrangement joins TRBV7-3 to TRBJ1-1, with D possibly being TRBD1 (5 bases). The CDR3 totals 14 residues. Per the germline V gene, CDR1 is SGHTA and CDR2 is FQGTGA. V was shortened by 5 bases and J by 0 bases, with 10 bases between the two germline ends. DNA of the CDR3: TGTGCCAGCAGCCCGGCGGGGGTGAACACTGAAGCTTTCTTT. Its translation is CASSPAGVNTEAFF.

The chain combines TRBV6-4 with TRBJ2-4; 7 bases match TRBD1. There are 14 residues in the CDR3. The ends lost 2 bases at V and 6 bases at J; junction bases unmatched: 4. Looked up from germline, CDR1 is MRHNA and CDR2 is SNTAGT. The CDR3 sequence: CASSDGSGGNIQYF. CDR3 nucleotide sequence: TGTGCCAGCAGTGACGGTTCAGGGGGAAACATTCAGTACTTC.

J is TRBJ2-5 and V is TRBV7-2; D gene unclear. The length of the CDR3 is 14 residues. The V end lost 2 bases, the J end lost 4 bases, and 11 bases lay between the germline ends. Germline assignment: CDR1 SGHTA and CDR2 FQGNSA. The CDR3 bases are TGTGCCAGCAGCTTATCGGGTCATCGAGAGACCCAGTACTTC. Amino acids: CASSLSGHRETQYF.

The chain joins TRBV25-1 to TRBJ2-3, with D possibly being TRBD2 (7 bases). The CDR3 has 15 amino acids. The germline gives CDR1 MGHDK, CDR2 SYGVNS. The V and J ends lost 3 bases and 4 bases respectively, with 14 bases between them. CDR3: CASSDGGGRPDTQYF. CDR3 nucleotide sequence: TGTGCCAGCAGTGATGGGGGGGGCCGCCCAGATACGCAGTATTTT.

CDR3 protein: CASSQGASNTEAFF. The CDR3 DNA follows: TGTGCCAGCAGCCAGGGGGCCTCGAACACTGAAGCTTTCTTT. The chain employs TRBV7-9 and TRBJ1-1; TRBD1 matches 8 bases. V gave up 5 bases and J gave up 1 base; unmatched junction bases: 3. This CDR3 contains 14 residues. The germline V gene has CDR1 SEHNR and CDR2 FQNEAQ (reference sequence).

This sequence joins TRBV14 and TRBJ1-1, with TRBD1 matching over 9 bases. CDR3 size: 15 residues. V was clipped by 1 base and J by 3 bases; unmatched bases: 3. CDR1 and CDR2 (germline): SGHDN, FVKESK. The CDR3 loop reads CASSQGQGVYTEAFF. CDR3 nucleotides: TGTGCCAGCAGCCAAGGACAGGGGGTTTACACTGAAGCTTTCTTT.

The chain recombines TRBV30 with TRBJ2-5; TRBD1 aligns across 10 bases. The CDR3 runs 17 residues. After removal of 1 base from V and 4 bases from J, the junction contained 12 bases not matched to a gene. Germline V gene sequence: CDR1 GTSNPN, CDR2 SVGIG (reference sequence). The CDR3 region is CAWSAMTGTGVGETQYF. The CDR3 nucleotides are TGTGCCTGGAGTGCGATGACCGGGACAGGGGTTGGAGAGACCCAGTACTTC.

This clone was observed a few times. This chain links TRBV19 with TRBJ1-4, with TRBD1 matching 10 bases. CDR1 is LNHDA and CDR2 is SQIVND in the germline V gene (reference sequence). After removal of 3 bases from V and 6 bases from J, the junction contained 10 bases not matched to a gene. This CDR3 is built from 17 residues. CDR3 loop: CASSIMGPGQGYEKLFF. The CDR3 DNA reads TGTGCCAGTAGTATCATGGGTCCGGGACAGGGGTATGAAAAACTGTTTTTT.

The CDR3 loop is CASSSGQMNTEAFF. In DNA, the CDR3 is TGTGCCAGCAGCTCGGGACAGATGAACACTGAAGCTTTCTTT. The chain combines TRBV5-8 with TRBJ1-1; 7 bases match TRBD1. The germline gives CDR1 SGHTS, CDR2 YDEGEE. V lost 3 bases, J lost 0 bases, and 2 bases stayed unmatched. The CDR3 has 14 residues.